This T cell receptor beta chain was obtained from a study of blood T cells in healthy people across ages. Details on this clonotype: The antigen is undetermined.

For the second PCR, which ran for about 7 to 11 cycles, a sample-barcoded 5' primer and a J-beta primer mix were used. MiXCR, run by TCRdb on the 5' RACE reads, gives a single entry per CDR3 protein. The sample gives about 2 million distinct CDR3 sequences, just under 50% of which show up once; roughly 2% is in the top ten. V was pared by 2 bases and J by 1 base, with 11 bases between. The CDR3 covers 14 residues. The germline CDR1 and CDR2 sequences are DFQATT and SNEGSKA (reference sequence). Findings and limits, study-wide: Age brought a roughly linear fall in TCR beta diversity measured per million T cells.

The chain couples TRBV20-1 to TRBJ1-1; D is possibly TRBD1 (5 bases). The specimen was blood. The TCR was taken from a woman between 40 and 50 years old in good health. DNA of the CDR3: TGCAGTGCTAGACCCGGACACCCGAACACTGAAGCTTTCTTT. Its protein product is CSARPGHPNTEAFF.